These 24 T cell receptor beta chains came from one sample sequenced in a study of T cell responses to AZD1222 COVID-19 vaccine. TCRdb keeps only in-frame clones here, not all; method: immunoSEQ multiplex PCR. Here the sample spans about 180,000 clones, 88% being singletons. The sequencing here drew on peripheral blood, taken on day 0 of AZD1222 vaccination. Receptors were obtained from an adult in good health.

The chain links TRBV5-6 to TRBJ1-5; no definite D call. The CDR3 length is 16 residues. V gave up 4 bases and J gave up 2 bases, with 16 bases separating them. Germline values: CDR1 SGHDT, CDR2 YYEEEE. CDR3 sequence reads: CASSPWIFAGNQPQHF. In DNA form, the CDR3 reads TGTGCCAGCAGCCCGTGGATATTCGCGGGCAATCAGCCCCAGCATTTT.

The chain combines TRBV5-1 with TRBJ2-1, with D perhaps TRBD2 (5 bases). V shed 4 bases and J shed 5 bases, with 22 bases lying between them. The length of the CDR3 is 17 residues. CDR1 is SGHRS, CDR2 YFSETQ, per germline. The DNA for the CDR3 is TGCGCCAGCAGCCACATATGGAAGAAAGCGGCCGACAATGAGCAGTTCTTC. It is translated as CASSHIWKKAADNEQFF.

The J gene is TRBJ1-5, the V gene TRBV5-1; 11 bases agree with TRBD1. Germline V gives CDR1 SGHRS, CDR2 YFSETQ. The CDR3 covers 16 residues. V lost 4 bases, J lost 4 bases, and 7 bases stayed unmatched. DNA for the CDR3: TGCGCCAGCAGCCAAGGGGACAGGGGGGGAAATCAGCCCCAGCATTTT. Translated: CASSQGDRGGNQPQHF.

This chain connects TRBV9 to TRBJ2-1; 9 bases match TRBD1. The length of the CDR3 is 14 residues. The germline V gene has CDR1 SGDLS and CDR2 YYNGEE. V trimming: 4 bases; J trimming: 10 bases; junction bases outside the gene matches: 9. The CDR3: CASSLRDRDGEQFF. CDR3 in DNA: TGTGCCAGCAGCCTTAGGGACAGGGACGGCGAGCAGTTCTTC.

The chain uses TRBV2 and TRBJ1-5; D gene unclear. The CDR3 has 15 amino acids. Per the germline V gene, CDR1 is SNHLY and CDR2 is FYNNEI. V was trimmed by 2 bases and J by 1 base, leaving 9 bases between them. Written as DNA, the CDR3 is TGTGCCAGCAGTGAAAGGTCCGGGAGCAATCAGCCCCAGCATTTT. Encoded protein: CASSERSGSNQPQHF.

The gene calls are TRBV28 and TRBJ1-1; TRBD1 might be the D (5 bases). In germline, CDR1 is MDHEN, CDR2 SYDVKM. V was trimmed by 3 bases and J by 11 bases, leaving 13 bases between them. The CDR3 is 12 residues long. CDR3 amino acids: CASSFPGLGAFF. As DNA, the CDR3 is TGTGCCAGCAGTTTTCCAGGGTTGGGTGCTTTCTTT.

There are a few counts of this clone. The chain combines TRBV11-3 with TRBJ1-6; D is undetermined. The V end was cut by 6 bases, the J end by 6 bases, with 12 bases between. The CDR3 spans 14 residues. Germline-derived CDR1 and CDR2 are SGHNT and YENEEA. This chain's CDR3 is CASRQRRSNSPLHF. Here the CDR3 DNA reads TGTGCCAGCAGGCAGAGACGGAGTAATTCACCCCTCCACTTT.

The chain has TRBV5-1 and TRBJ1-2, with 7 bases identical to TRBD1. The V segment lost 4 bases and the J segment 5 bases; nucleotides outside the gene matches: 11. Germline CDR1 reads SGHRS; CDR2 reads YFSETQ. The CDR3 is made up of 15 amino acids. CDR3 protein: CASSQGTASFYGYTF. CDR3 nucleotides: TGCGCCAGCAGCCAAGGGACAGCCTCTTTTTATGGCTACACCTTC.

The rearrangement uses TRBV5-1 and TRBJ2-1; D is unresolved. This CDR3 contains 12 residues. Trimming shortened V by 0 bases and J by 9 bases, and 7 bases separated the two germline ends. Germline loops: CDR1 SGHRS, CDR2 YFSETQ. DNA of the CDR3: TGCGCCAGCAGCTTGGGAACGGGTGAGCAGTTCTTC. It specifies CASSLGTGEQFF.

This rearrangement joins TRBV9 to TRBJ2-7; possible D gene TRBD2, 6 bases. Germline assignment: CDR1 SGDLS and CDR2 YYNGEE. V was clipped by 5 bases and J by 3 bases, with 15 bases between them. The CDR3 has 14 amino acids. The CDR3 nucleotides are TGTGCCAGCAGTCTCGGCGGGGCAAACTACGAGCAGTACTTC. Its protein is CASSLGGANYEQYF.

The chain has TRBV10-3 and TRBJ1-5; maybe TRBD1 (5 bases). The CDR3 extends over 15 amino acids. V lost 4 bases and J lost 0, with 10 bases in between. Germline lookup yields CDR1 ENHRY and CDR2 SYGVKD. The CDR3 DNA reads TGTGCCATCAGTGCGGGGGGGAATAGCAATCAGCCCCAGCATTTT. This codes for CAISAGGNSNQPQHF.

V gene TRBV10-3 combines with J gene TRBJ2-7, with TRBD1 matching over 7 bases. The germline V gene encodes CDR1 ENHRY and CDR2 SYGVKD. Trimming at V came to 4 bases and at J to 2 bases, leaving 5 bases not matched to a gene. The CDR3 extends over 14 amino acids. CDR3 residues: CAISGWDSTYEQYF. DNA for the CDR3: TGTGCCATCAGTGGATGGGACAGTACCTACGAGCAGTACTTC.

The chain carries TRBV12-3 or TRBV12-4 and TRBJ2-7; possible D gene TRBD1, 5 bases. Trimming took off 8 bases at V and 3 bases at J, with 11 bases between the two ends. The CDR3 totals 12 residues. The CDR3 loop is CASSQGIYEQYF. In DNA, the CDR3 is TGTGCCAGCTCGCAGGGAATCTACGAGCAGTACTTC.

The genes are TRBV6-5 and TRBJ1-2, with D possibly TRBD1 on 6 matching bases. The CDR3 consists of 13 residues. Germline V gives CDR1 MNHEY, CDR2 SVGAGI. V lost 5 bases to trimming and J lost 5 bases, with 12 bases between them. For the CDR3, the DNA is TGTGCCAGCAGTAAGGACAGCCTTTATGGCTACACCTTC. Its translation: CASSKDSLYGYTF.

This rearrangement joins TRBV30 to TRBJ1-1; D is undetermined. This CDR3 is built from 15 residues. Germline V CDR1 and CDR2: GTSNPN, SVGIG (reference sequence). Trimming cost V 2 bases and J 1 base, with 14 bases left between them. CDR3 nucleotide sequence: TGTGCCTGGAGTACTATAGGCACCCCGAACACTGAAGCTTTCTTT. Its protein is CAWSTIGTPNTEAFF.

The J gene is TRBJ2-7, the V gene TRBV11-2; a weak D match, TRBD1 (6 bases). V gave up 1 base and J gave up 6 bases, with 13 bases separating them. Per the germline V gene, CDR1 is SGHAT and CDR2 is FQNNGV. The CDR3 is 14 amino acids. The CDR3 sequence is CASSLGQGSLEQYF. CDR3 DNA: TGTGCCAGCAGCTTAGGGCAGGGGTCTCTCGAGCAGTACTTC.

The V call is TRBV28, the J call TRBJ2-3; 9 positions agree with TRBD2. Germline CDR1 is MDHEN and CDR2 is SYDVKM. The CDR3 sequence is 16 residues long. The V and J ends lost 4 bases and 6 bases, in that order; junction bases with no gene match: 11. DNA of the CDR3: TGTGCCAGCAGTTGGGGCGGCGGGGGGGTTGCTGATACGCAGTATTTT. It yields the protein CASSWGGGGVADTQYF.

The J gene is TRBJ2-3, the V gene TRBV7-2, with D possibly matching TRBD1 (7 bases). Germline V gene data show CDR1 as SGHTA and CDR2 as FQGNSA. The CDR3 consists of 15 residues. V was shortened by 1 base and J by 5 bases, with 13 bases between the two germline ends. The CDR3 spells CASSLEGGGRDTQYF. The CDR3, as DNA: TGTGCCAGCAGCTTAGAAGGAGGGGGCAGAGATACGCAGTATTTT. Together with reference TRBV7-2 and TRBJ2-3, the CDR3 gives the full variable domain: GAGVSQSPSNKVTEKGKDVELRCDPISGHTALYWYRQSLGQGLEFLIYFQGNSAPDKSGLPSDRFSAERTGGSVSTLTIQRTQQEDSAVYLCASSLEGGGRDTQYFGPGTRLTVL.

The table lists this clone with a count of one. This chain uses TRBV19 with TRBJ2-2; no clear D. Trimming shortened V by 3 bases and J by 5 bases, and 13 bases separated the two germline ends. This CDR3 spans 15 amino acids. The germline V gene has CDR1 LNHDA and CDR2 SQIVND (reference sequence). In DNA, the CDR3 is TGTGCCAGTAGTATCCTTCCCCTGGGGACCGGGGAGCTGTTTTTT. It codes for CASSILPLGTGELFF.

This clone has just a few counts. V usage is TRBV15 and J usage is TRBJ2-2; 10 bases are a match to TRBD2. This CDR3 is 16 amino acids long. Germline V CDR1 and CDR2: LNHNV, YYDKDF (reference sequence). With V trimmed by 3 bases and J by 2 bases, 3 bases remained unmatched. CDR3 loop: CATSSRTSGNTGELFF. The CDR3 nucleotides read TGTGCCACCAGCAGCCGGACTAGCGGCAACACCGGGGAGCTGTTTTTT.

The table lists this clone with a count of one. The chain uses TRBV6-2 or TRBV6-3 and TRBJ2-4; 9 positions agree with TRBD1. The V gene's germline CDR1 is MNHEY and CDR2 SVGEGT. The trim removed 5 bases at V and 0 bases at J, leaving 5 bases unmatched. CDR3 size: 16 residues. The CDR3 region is CASSQGTGLAKNIQYF. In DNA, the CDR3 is TGTGCCAGCAGTCAGGGGACAGGGCTAGCCAAAAACATTCAGTACTTC.

CDR3 amino acids: CASSLYAGSSSRSSYEQYF. CDR3 nucleotide sequence: TGTGCCAGCAGCTTGTACGCTGGCTCGAGCAGTAGATCCTCCTACGAGCAGTACTTC. This chain uses TRBV5-5 with TRBJ2-7; no definite D call. The CDR3 runs to 19 residues. V was shortened by 1 base and J by 0 bases, with 23 bases between the two germline ends. The germline V gene encodes CDR1 SGHKS and CDR2 YYEKEE (reference sequence).

This chain's CDR3 is CASSLEPAGNLYNEQFF. DNA of the CDR3: TGTGCCAGCAGCTTAGAGCCAGCGGGGAACCTCTACAATGAGCAGTTCTTC. This rearrangement joins TRBV7-8 to TRBJ2-1; TRBD2 aligns across 7 bases. Germline V gene lookup returns CDR1 SGHVS and CDR2 FQNEAQ. Trimming took 1 base from V and 3 from J; bases not matched to a gene: 9. This CDR3 is 17 amino acids long. The whole variable domain, remainder taken from reference TRBV7-8 and TRBJ2-1, is GAGVSQSPRYKVAKRGQDVALRCDPISGHVSLFWYQQALGQGPEFLTYFQNEAQLDKSGLPSDRFFAERPEGSVSTLKIQRTQQEDSAVYLCASSLEPAGNLYNEQFFGPGTRLTVL.

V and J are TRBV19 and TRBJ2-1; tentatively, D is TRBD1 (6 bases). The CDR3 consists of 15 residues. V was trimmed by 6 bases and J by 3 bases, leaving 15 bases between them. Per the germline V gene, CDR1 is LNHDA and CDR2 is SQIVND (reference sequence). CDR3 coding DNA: TGTGCCAGTAGAGTGGACAGATCCAACTACAATGAGCAGTTCTTC. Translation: CASRVDRSNYNEQFF.